The T cell receptor (beta chain) under discussion was sequenced for a study of T cell changes during pregnancy in multiple sclerosis. Trimming removed 5 bases from V and 12 bases from J; junction bases left unmatched: 15. Germline CDR1 reads GTSNPN; CDR2 reads SVGIG (reference sequence). The CDR3 spans 13 residues. Here immunoSEQ multiplex PCR was the method, and the copy in TCRdb shows in-frame clones only, minus some. The sample records some 110,000 clones, 80% to 95% being singletons. The chain has TRBV30 and TRBJ1-2; 7 nucleotides agree with TRBD1. The sequenced sample was peripheral blood, obtained in the third trimester of pregnancy. This clonotype was obtained from a female donor with multiple sclerosis, enrolled in a pregnancy study. CDR3 coding DNA: TGTGCCTGGCGCCTGGCAACAGGGGTGAGAAACACCTTC. Protein product: CAWRLATGVRNTF.